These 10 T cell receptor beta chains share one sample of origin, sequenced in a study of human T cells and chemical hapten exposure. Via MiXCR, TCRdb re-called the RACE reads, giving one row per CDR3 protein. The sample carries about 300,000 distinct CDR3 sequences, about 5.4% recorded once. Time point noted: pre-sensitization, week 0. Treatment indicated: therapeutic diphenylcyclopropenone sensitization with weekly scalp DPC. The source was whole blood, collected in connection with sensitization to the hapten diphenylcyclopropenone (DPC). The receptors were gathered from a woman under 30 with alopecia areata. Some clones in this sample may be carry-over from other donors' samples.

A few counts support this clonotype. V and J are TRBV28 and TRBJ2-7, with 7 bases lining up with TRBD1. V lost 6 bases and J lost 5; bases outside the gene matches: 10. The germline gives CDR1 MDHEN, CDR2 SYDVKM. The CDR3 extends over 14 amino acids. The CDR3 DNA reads TGTGCCAGCAGCACACAGGGGCCCGGCCACGAGCAGTACTTC. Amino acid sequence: CASSTQGPGHEQYF. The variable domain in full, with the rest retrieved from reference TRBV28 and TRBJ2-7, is DVKVTQSSRYLVKRTGEKVFLECVQDMDHENMFWYRQDPGLGLRLIYFSYDVKMKEKGDIPEGYSVSREKKERFSLILESASTNQTSMYLCASSTQGPGHEQYFGPGTRLTVT.

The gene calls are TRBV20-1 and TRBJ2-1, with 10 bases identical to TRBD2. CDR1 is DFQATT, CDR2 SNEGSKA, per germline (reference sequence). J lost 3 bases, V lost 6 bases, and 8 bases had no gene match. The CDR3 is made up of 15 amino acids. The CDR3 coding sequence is TGCAGTGCGCTGTCGCTAGCGGGGGACTACAATGAGCAGTTCTTC. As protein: CSALSLAGDYNEQFF.

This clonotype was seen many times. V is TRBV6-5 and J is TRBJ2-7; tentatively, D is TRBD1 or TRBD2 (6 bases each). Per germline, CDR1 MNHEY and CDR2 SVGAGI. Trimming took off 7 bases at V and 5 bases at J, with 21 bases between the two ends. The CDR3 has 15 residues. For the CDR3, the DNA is TGTGCCAGCACCCCCGGCTGGGGGGCGCTGAACGAGCAGTACTTC. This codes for CASTPGWGALNEQYF.

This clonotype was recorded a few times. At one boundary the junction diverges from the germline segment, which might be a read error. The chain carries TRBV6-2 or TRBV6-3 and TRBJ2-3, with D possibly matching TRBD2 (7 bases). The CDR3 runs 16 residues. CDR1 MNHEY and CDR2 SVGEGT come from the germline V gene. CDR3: CASSYKVRGSGGKRGF. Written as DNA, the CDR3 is TGTGCCAGCAGTTACAAGGTCAGAGGATCGGGGGGCAAAAGAGGCTTT.

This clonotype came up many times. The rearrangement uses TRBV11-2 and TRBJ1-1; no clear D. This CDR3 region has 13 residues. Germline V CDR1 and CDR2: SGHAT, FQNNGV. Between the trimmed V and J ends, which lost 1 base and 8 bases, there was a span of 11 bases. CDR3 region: CASSLAQFREAFF. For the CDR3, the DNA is TGTGCCAGCAGCTTAGCTCAATTCCGGGAAGCTTTCTTT. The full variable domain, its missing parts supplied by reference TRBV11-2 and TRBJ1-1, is EAGVAQSPRYKIIEKRQSVAFWCNPISGHATLYWYQQILGQGPKLLIQFQNNGVVDDSQLPKDRFSAERLKGVDSTLKIQPAKLEDSAVYLCASSLAQFREAFFGQGTRLTVV.

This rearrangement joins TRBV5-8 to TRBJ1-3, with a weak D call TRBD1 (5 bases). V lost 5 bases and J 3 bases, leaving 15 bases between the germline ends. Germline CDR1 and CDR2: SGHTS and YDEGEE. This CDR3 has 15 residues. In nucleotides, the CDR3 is TGTGCCAGCAGGTTCACAGGATCCTTTGGAAACACCATATATTTT. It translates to CASRFTGSFGNTIYF.

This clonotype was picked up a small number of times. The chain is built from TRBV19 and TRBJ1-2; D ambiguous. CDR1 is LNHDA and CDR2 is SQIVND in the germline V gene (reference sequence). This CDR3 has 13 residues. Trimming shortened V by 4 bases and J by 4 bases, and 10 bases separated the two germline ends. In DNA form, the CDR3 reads TGTGCCAGTAGTACGGACGGACTCTATGGCTACACCTTC. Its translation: CASSTDGLYGYTF.

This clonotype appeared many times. DNA of the CDR3: TGTGCCAGCAGCCAGGGACTAGCGGGGGATATCTACGAGCAGTACTTC. The encoded protein is CASSQGLAGDIYEQYF. This chain uses TRBV3-1 with TRBJ2-7; TRBD2 matches 14 bases. This CDR3 is built from 16 residues. The germline V gene has CDR1 LGHDT and CDR2 YNNKEL (reference sequence). With 3 bases clipped from V and 3 bases from J, the junction kept 4 bases outside the gene matches.

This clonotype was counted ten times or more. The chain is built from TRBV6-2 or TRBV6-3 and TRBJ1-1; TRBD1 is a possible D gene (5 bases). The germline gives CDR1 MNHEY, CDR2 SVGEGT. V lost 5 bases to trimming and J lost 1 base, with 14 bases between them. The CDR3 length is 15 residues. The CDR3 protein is CASSRATASNTEAFF. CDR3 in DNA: TGTGCCAGCAGTCGTGCGACAGCGTCGAACACTGAAGCTTTCTTT.

CDR3 DNA: TGTGCCAGCAGATCCTTAGCGGAGATCTACGAGCAGTACTTC. Its translation: CASRSLAEIYEQYF. The chain employs TRBV12-3 or TRBV12-4 and TRBJ2-7, with D possibly matching TRBD2 (6 bases). CDR3 length: 14 amino acids. The ends were cut back, 6 bases at V and 3 bases at J, with 15 bases in the middle.